The next 26 T cell receptor beta chains were all read from a single sample in a study of beta chain features in type 1 diabetes. Study observations and caveats: Among all four CD4+ subsets, Type 1 diabetes patients had TCRB CDR3s that were moderately but significantly shorter.

Since all of the isolated RNA was reverse transcribed, expressed TCRB transcripts were what got sequenced. Generated by immunoSEQ multiplex PCR, the TCRdb table keeps only in-frame clones and is missing some. The table shows 130,000 or so clones, with about 15% occurring only once. For these TCRs, the target antigens are not known. Input material: central memory CD4+ T cells from blood. These receptors all stem from a man between 25 and 39 years old with type 1 diabetes.

This clone has only a few counts. J is TRBJ2-1 and V is TRBV7-2; D unresolved. The CDR3 covers 15 residues. Germline V CDR1 and CDR2: SGHTA, FQGNSA. The V end was cut by 1 base, the J end by 6 bases, with 13 bases between. The DNA of the CDR3 is TGTGCCAGCAGCTTAGGCGGTAGTCGGAGCAATGAGCAGTTCTTC. Translating gives CASSLGGSRSNEQFF.

This clone was seen more than once but under ten times. This rearrangement joins TRBV19 to TRBJ2-3; a possible D gene is TRBD1 (5 bases). The ends were cut back, 7 bases at V and 2 bases at J, with 10 bases in the middle. The CDR3 covers 13 residues. Looked up from germline, CDR1 is LNHDA and CDR2 is SQIVND (reference sequence). For the CDR3, the DNA is TGTGCCAGTACTAAGACAGACACAGATACGCAGTATTTT. Protein product: CASTKTDTDTQYF. The full variable domain, rest sourced from reference TRBV19 and TRBJ2-3, is DGGITQSPKYLFRKEGQNVTLSCEQNLNHDAMYWYRQDPGQGLRLIYYSQIVNDFQKGDIAEGYSVSREKKESFPLTVTSAQKNPTAFYLCASTKTDTDTQYFGPGTRLTVL.

The sample holds a few counts of this clone. The chain links TRBV6-6 to TRBJ2-3; TRBD1 aligns across 7 bases. Germline V gene lookup returns CDR1 MNHNY and CDR2 SVGAGI (reference sequence). There are 14 residues in the CDR3. V was pared by 6 bases and J by 1 base, with 4 bases of the junction left unmatched. CDR3 DNA: TGTGCCAGCAGGACCGGACAGGGCACAGATACGCAGTATTTT. It yields the protein CASRTGQGTDTQYF.

This chain joins TRBV19 and TRBJ1-2; D unresolved. In germline, CDR1 is LNHDA, CDR2 SQIVND (reference sequence). The CDR3 spans 12 residues. Trimming removed 4 bases from V and 6 bases from J, with 9 bases in between. The CDR3 region is CASSNNGDGYTF. The DNA for the CDR3 is TGTGCCAGTAGTAACAACGGAGATGGCTACACCTTC.

This clone has more than one count but fewer than ten. The genes are TRBV4-2 and TRBJ2-3; D ambiguous. The germline V gene encodes CDR1 LGHNA and CDR2 YNFKEQ. The V gene lost 0 bases and the J gene lost 6 bases, with 7 bases spanning the gap. The CDR3 loop spans 13 amino acids. CDR3 loop: CASSQEPQDTQYF. CDR3 nucleotide sequence: TGTGCCAGCAGCCAAGAACCCCAGGATACGCAGTATTTT.

CDR3 bases: TGCAGCGTGGCTGGACAGGGAAACTATGGCTACACCTTC. Protein: CSVAGQGNYGYTF. The chain employs TRBV29-1 and TRBJ1-2; 8 bases are a match to TRBD1. The germline V gene has CDR1 SQVTM and CDR2 ANQGSEA. Germline trimming cut 6 bases from V and 2 bases from J; bases unmatched to any gene: 5. CDR3 length equals 13 residues.

V and J are TRBV18 and TRBJ1-2; 7 nucleotides agree with TRBD1. CDR3 length: 13 amino acids. With 6 bases clipped from V and 4 bases from J, the junction kept 5 bases outside the gene matches. Germline V gives CDR1 KGHSH, CDR2 LQKENI. Written as DNA, the CDR3 is TGTGCCAGCTCGCAAGACAGGGCCTATGGCTACACCTTC. This sequence encodes CASSQDRAYGYTF.

This clone has a handful of counts. This chain connects TRBV18 to TRBJ1-2; 7 bases line up with TRBD1. Germline V lookup: CDR1 KGHSH, CDR2 LQKENI. The CDR3 totals 15 residues. Trimming removed 3 bases from V and 0 bases from J; junction bases left unmatched: 4. The CDR3 is CASSPRDSSNYGYTF. CDR3 coding DNA: TGTGCCAGCTCACCCCGGGACAGCTCTAACTATGGCTACACCTTC. Full variable domain (rest looked up from reference TRBV18 and TRBJ1-2): NAGVMQNPRHLVRRRGQEARLRCSPMKGHSHVYWYRQLPEEGLKFMVYLQKENIIDESGMPKERFSAEFPKEGPSILRIQQVVRGDSAAYFCASSPRDSSNYGYTFGSGTRLTVV.

The V gene is TRBV7-2, the J gene TRBJ2-3; TRBD1 or TRBD2 may be the D gene (5 bases each). Germline CDR1 SGHTA, CDR2 FQGNSA. The V gene lost 4 bases and the J gene lost 2 bases, with 10 bases spanning the gap. There are 14 residues in the CDR3. CDR3 sequence reads: CASSSGANTDTQYF. DNA for the CDR3: TGTGCCAGCAGCTCCGGGGCGAACACAGATACGCAGTATTTT.

About this clone itself: Other DNA sequences from this sample encode an identical CDR3 as well. The gene calls are TRBV7-2 and TRBJ2-5; D may be TRBD2 (7 bases). Trimming removed 1 base at V and 4 bases at J, with 13 bases between. The CDR3 is 15 amino acids. The germline V gene encodes CDR1 SGHTA and CDR2 FQGNSA. The chain's CDR3 is CASSLVFGGRETQYF. The CDR3, as DNA: TGTGCCAGCAGCTTAGTGTTCGGGGGGCGAGAGACCCAGTACTTC.

The CDR3 loop is CASSSDQHSGEQYF. The CDR3 bases are TGTGCCAGCAGTAGTGATCAGCACTCTGGCGAGCAGTACTTC. The chain uses TRBV2 and TRBJ2-7; no clear D gene. The V gene's germline CDR1 is SNHLY and CDR2 FYNNEI. Trimming stripped 5 bases from V and 6 bases from J, with 17 bases between. The CDR3 totals 14 residues.

V and J are TRBV9 and TRBJ2-3, with D perhaps being TRBD1 or TRBD2 (6 bases each). CDR1 SGDLS and CDR2 YYNGEE come from the germline V gene. The CDR3 is 17 amino acids. Trimming removed 4 bases at V and 2 bases at J, with 20 bases between. The chain's CDR3 is CASSSLGLGGNTDTQYF. The CDR3 DNA reads TGTGCCAGCAGCTCCCTCGGGTTAGGGGGGAACACAGATACGCAGTATTTT.

This clone has a handful of counts. The V call is TRBV5-1, the J call TRBJ2-5; D is perhaps TRBD1 (7 bases). Germline assignment: CDR1 SGHRS and CDR2 YFSETQ. V was shortened by 6 bases and J by 2 bases, with 11 bases between the two germline ends. This CDR3 spans 13 amino acids. CDR3 nucleotides: TGCGCCAGCACACAGGGGAGGCAAGAGACCCAGTACTTC. It specifies CASTQGRQETQYF.

This rearrangement joins TRBV4-2 to TRBJ2-2; 9 bases align to TRBD2. Germline lookup yields CDR1 LGHNA and CDR2 YNFKEQ. The CDR3 runs 18 residues. With 1 base clipped from V and 2 bases from J, the junction kept 8 bases outside the gene matches. The CDR3 DNA follows: TGTGCCAGCAGCCAAGGTGCCGTAGCGGGGGCAAACACCGGGGAGCTGTTTTTT. Translated: CASSQGAVAGANTGELFF.

The J gene is TRBJ2-3, the V gene TRBV29-1; 7 positions match TRBD1. V shed 8 bases, J shed 2 bases, and the junction held 10 bases outside the gene matches. The CDR3 spans 14 residues. CDR1 SQVTM and CDR2 ANQGSEA come from the germline V gene. CDR3 sequence reads: CSIPGGSFTDTQYF. In DNA form, the CDR3 reads TGCAGCATCCCAGGGGGTTCCTTCACAGATACGCAGTATTTT.

A few counts support this clone. The gene calls are TRBV7-2 and TRBJ2-7; D assignment may be TRBD1 or TRBD2 (5 bases each). V was pared by 3 bases and J by 2 bases, with 14 bases between. The CDR3 is 15 amino acids. Germline-derived CDR1 and CDR2 are SGHTA and FQGNSA. CDR3 amino acids: CASSFPGPGPYEQYF. In DNA form, the CDR3 reads TGTGCCAGCAGCTTCCCGGGACCTGGACCCTACGAGCAGTACTTC.

In this sample, this clone turned up a few times. The chain employs TRBV18 and TRBJ2-1; a weak D match, TRBD2 (7 bases). V lost 0 bases and J lost 2, with 11 bases in between. This CDR3 has 16 amino acids. Germline-derived CDR1 and CDR2 are KGHSH and LQKENI. CDR3 sequence (DNA): TGTGCCAGCTCACCACCGGGGGCGGGGGCCTACAATGAGCAGTTCTTC. Translating gives CASSPPGAGAYNEQFF.

The rearrangement uses TRBV4-3 and TRBJ2-1; either TRBD1 or TRBD2 may supply D (5 bases each). CDR3 size: 12 residues. The ends were cut back, 5 bases at V and 10 bases at J, with 12 bases in the middle. Germline CDR1 reads LGHNA; CDR2 reads YSLEER. The CDR3 is CASSTWDGEQFF. The DNA of the CDR3 is TGCGCCAGCAGCACCTGGGACGGAGAGCAGTTCTTC.

The table lists this clone with a count of one. The chain joins TRBV11-3 to TRBJ2-2; D gene uncertain. Trimming pared 3 bases from V and 6 bases from J, leaving 8 bases between. Germline V lookup: CDR1 SGHNT, CDR2 YENEEA. The CDR3 has 13 residues. The CDR3 coding sequence is TGTGCCAGCAGCTTGACGATTTCCGGGGAGCTGTTTTTT. Residues: CASSLTISGELFF.

The chain carries TRBV29-1 and TRBJ1-1; 8 bases agree with TRBD1. This CDR3 spans 14 amino acids. Unmatched junction bases numbered 6, after V lost 5 bases and J lost 1 base. Germline V lookup: CDR1 SQVTM, CDR2 ANQGSEA. CDR3 region: CSVFYRGRNTEAFF. For the CDR3, the DNA is TGCAGCGTTTTCTACAGGGGGAGGAACACTGAAGCTTTCTTT. The variable domain in full, with the rest retrieved from reference TRBV29-1 and TRBJ1-1, is SAVISQKPSRDICQRGTSLTIQCQVDSQVTMMFWYRQQPGQSLTLIATANQGSEATYESGFVIDKFPISRPNLTFSTLTVSNMSPEDSSIYLCSVFYRGRNTEAFFGQGTRLTVV.

The V call is TRBV30, the J call TRBJ2-5; D uncertain. V lost 1 base, J lost 3 bases, and 6 bases lay in between. This CDR3 has 12 residues. CDR1 and CDR2 from the germline V gene are GTSNPN and SVGIG (reference sequence). The CDR3 DNA sequence: TGTGCCTGGAGTGCGGGCGAAGAGACCCAGTACTTC. Its protein is CAWSAGEETQYF.

This clone has a handful of counts. A single base separates this from a much larger clone, so it may be a read error. The chain joins TRBV28 to TRBJ1-5, with a tentative D call TRBD1 (6 bases). Trimming pared 6 bases from V and 3 bases from J, leaving 18 bases between. This CDR3 region has 16 residues. Germline CDR1 MDHEN, CDR2 SYDVKM. CDR3 region: CASSTPGVWVNQPQHF. Written as DNA, the CDR3 is TGTGCCAGCAGCACTCCAGGGGTATGGGTCAATCAGCCCCAGCATTTT. The whole variable domain, remainder taken from reference TRBV28 and TRBJ1-5, is DVKVTQSSRYLVKRTGEKVFLECVQDMDHENMFWYRQDPGLGLRLIYFSYDVKMKEKGDIPEGYSVSREKKERFSLILESASTNQTSMYLCASSTPGVWVNQPQHFGDGTRLSIL.

This clone was detected only a few times. The J gene is TRBJ1-2, the V gene TRBV28; 8 nucleotides align to TRBD1. CDR1 is MDHEN and CDR2 is SYDVKM in the germline V gene. This CDR3 comprises 15 residues. J was trimmed by 8 bases and V by 5 bases; bases with no gene match: 13. The CDR3 sequence is CASSAQDRVGRGYTF. The CDR3 bases are TGTGCCAGCAGTGCCCAGGACAGGGTTGGAAGAGGCTACACCTTC.

The rearrangement uses TRBV2 and TRBJ1-1, with a weak D call TRBD1 (6 bases). CDR1 and CDR2 from the germline V gene are SNHLY and FYNNEI. V lost 6 bases and J 4 bases, leaving 15 bases between the germline ends. The CDR3 spans 14 residues. CDR3 sequence: CASSGAGALTEAFF. For the CDR3, the DNA is TGTGCCAGCAGCGGGGCAGGGGCCCTCACTGAAGCTTTCTTT.

This clone turned up a few times. The J gene is TRBJ1-2, the V gene TRBV7-2; a weak D match, TRBD1 (5 bases). The V end was cut by 1 base, the J end by 2 bases, with 14 bases between. CDR1 SGHTA and CDR2 FQGNSA come from the germline V gene. This CDR3 has 16 amino acids. CDR3 coding DNA: TGTGCCAGCAGCTTAGTAGGAAGGGACTCAAACTATGGCTACACCTTC. It is translated as CASSLVGRDSNYGYTF.

This clone was seen a handful of times. The genes are TRBV11-2 and TRBJ2-7; D gene unclear. The V end lost 0 bases, the J end lost 2 bases, and 11 bases lay between the germline ends. CDR1 and CDR2 from the germline V gene are SGHAT and FQNNGV. The CDR3 consists of 15 residues. The CDR3, as DNA: TGTGCCAGCAGCTTAGAGGGGTATGGGGCCTACGAGCAGTACTTC. It is translated as CASSLEGYGAYEQYF.